Each of the 9 T cell receptor beta chains below was sequenced from the same sample in a study of tumor and adjacent non-tumor tissue in lung cancer. Three rounds of nested PCR, following a modified ARM-PCR protocol, produced the TCRbeta library. TCRdb analysed the multiplex PCR reads with MiXCR anew, one entry per CDR3 protein. The table records roughly 90,000 distinct CDR3 sequences, roughly three quarters of them present only once. RNA was extracted from bulk tissue without any cell sorting. Distant lung tissue was collected more than 3 cm away from the tumor edge. Sequences were obtained from distant non-tumor lung tissue. These receptors were collected from a woman aged 45-60 years with non-small cell lung cancer.

Turning to this clonotype: The CDR3 carries no conserved terminal phenylalanine or tryptophan, so it likely arises from a read error. This chain's CDR3 is CASSLTDTAYEQYL. CDR3 DNA: TGTGCCAGCAGCCTGACAGATACTGCCTACGAGCAGTACTTA. The J gene is TRBJ2-7, the V gene TRBV11-2, with TRBD1 as a possible D gene (5 bases). Trimming took 5 bases from V and 2 from J, leaving 13 bases between them. The CDR3 is 14 amino acids. Germline V lookup: CDR1 SGHAT, CDR2 FQNNGV.

On this clonotype: A much larger clone lies a single base off, so this may be a read error. The chain joins TRBV28 to TRBJ1-1; possibly TRBD1 for D (5 bases). The CDR3 length is 15 residues. Trimming removed 5 bases at V and 7 bases at J, with 20 bases between. The germline V gene has CDR1 MDHEN and CDR2 SYDVKM. The CDR3 region is CASSDGIPWGIEAFF. The CDR3 DNA follows: TGTGCCAGCAGTGACGGGATCCCTTGGGGGATTGAAGCTTTCTTT.

Concerning this clonotype: Sequence at one end of the junction differs from germline and may be a read error. This chain's CDR3 is CASNEIPRQSNEKLFF. The CDR3 nucleotides are TGTGCCAGCAATGAAATTCCACGGCAGAGTAATGAAAAACTGTTTTTT. The J gene is TRBJ1-4, the V gene TRBV6-1; D gene unclear. Per germline, CDR1 MNHNS and CDR2 SASEGT. This CDR3 has 16 amino acids.

With regard to this clonotype: The CDR3 does not close with the conserved phenylalanine or tryptophan, likely indicating a read error. This chain uses TRBV28 with TRBJ2-5, with D perhaps matching TRBD1 or TRBD2 (6 bases each). Trimming cost V 3 bases and J 5 bases, with 19 bases left between them. CDR1 is MDHEN and CDR2 is SYDVKM in the germline V gene. The CDR3 totals 16 residues. CDR3 in DNA: TGTGCCAGCAGTTTTACCTTCGGACAGAGCGGGGAGACCCAGTACCTC. Protein: CASSFTFGQSGETQYL.

The V and J genes are TRBV6-1 and TRBJ2-6; TRBD2 matches 7 bases. The length of the CDR3 is 15 residues. CDR1 and CDR2 (germline): MNHNS, SASEGT. Unmatched junction bases numbered 14, after V lost 11 bases and J lost 7 bases. This CDR3 reads CAGGGGRSGANVLTF. CDR3 sequence (DNA): TGTGCCGGCGGCGGGGGACGTAGCGGTGCCAACGTCCTGACTTTC.

Turning to this clonotype: This clone may be a read error of a much larger clone one base away. The chain is built from TRBV20-1 and TRBJ2-3; D gene ambiguous. The CDR3 contains 15 residues. In germline, CDR1 is DFQATT, CDR2 SNEGSKA (reference sequence). The CDR3 loop reads CSARGPSGITDTRYF. CDR3 coding DNA: TGCAGTGCTAGAGGTCCCTCGGGCATCACAGATACGCGGTATTTT.

Of note for this clonotype: The junction shows a germline mismatch at one end, possibly a read error. This chain links TRBV12-3 or TRBV12-4 with TRBJ2-3, with D unresolved. CDR3 size: 12 residues. In DNA form, the CDR3 reads TGTGCCAGCAGTTTACTGGGAAATACGCAGCGTTTT. It translates to CASSLLGNTQRF.

This sequence joins TRBV11-3 and TRBJ1-2, with D uncertain. Trimming took 10 bases from V and 8 from J, leaving 17 bases between them. This CDR3 is built from 12 residues. Per germline, CDR1 SGHNT and CDR2 YENEEA. CDR3 sequence (DNA): TGTGCCACCGAGACGAGTTGCTACGGCTACACCTTC. It specifies CATETSCYGYTF.

With regard to this clonotype: Germline is not matched at one junction end, which may reflect a read error. J is TRBJ2-7 and V is TRBV9; 10 nucleotides line up with TRBD2. The CDR3 runs 15 residues. Germline values: CDR1 SGDLS, CDR2 YYNGEE. In nucleotides, the CDR3 is TGTGCCAGTAGCGCCCGTAGCGGGAGGTCTACCGAGCAGTACTTC. It specifies CASSARSGRSTEQYF.